The sequence of this T cell receptor (beta chain) was determined in a study of identical twins. TCRdb reprocessed the 5' RACE reads via MiXCR and lists one record per CDR3 protein. The sample has nearly 650,000 distinct CDR3 sequences, about 7.6% seen once. J was trimmed by 4 bases and V by 5 bases; bases with no gene match: 7. The CDR3 runs 14 residues. CDR1 and CDR2 (germline): MNHEY, SMNVEV (reference sequence). These data were likewise used in another study, on yellow fever vaccine responses in identical twins.

This chain joins TRBV27 and TRBJ2-7; the match to TRBD1 covers 8 bases. This TCR derives from a woman between 18 and 29 years old in good health. Specimen: PBMCs. This chain's CDR3 is CASSPTGAGYEQYF. In nucleotides, the CDR3 is TGTGCCAGCAGTCCGACAGGGGCGGGATACGAGCAGTACTTC.